This TCR beta chain was recorded in a study of blood T cell repertoires in COVID-19. Study at large: The United States, Italy and Spain were the sources of the acute and convalescent COVID-19 samples. The cDNA or gDNA used as material had been derived from T cells, B-cell-depleted T cells, or PBMCs.

The CDR3 spans 10 residues. Between the trimmed V and J ends, which lost 5 bases and 11 bases, there was a span of 12 bases. Germline V gene sequence: CDR1 SQVTM, CDR2 ANQGSEA. Generated by immunoSEQ multiplex PCR, the TCRdb table keeps only in-frame clones and is missing some. This sample carries 210,000 or so clones, roughly nine tenths of them seen once, and the ten largest clones take approximately 3.1%. This TCR was recovered from a woman aged 50 to 60 in a cohort exposed to, infected with or recovered from COVID-19 (not recorded which). Material: PBMCs or T cells enriched from blood (not recorded which). The genes are TRBV29-1 and TRBJ1-1; perhaps TRBD1 as D (5 bases). Here the CDR3 DNA reads TGCAGCGTTTCCGGGGGGGAGGCTTTCTTT. Its translation: CSVSGGEAFF.